The sequence of this T cell receptor beta chain was determined in a study of blood T cell repertoires in COVID-19. The CDR3 is made up of 18 amino acids. Trimming at V came to 7 bases and at J to 4 bases, leaving 17 bases not matched to a gene. CDR1 and CDR2 from the germline V gene are SGHRS and YFSETQ. The method was immunoSEQ multiplex PCR; TCRdb's version includes in-frame clones alone and lacks a portion of them. The data contain 100,000 to 150,000 clones, more than 75% of them singletons. The receptor was isolated from a woman in her 70s with COVID-19, enrolled during active disease. The chain has TRBV5-1 and TRBJ2-3; TRBD1 agrees at 11 bases. The specimen was peripheral blood. The CDR3 nucleotides are TGCGCCAGCGGCCACGGACAGGGGGCGTATTGGATCCCAGATACGCAGTATTTT. It encodes CASGHGQGAYWIPDTQYF.